The rows below give T cell receptor beta chains drawn from one sample of a study of cytomegalovirus exposure and HLA in healthy donors. Assay: immunoSEQ multiplex PCR; the TCRdb copy retains only in-frame clones and omits some. Its table lists 200,000 to 250,000 clones. Material: PBMCs. The receptor source for this set is a girl aged 2 to 10 in good health and CMV-seropositive. The conserved cysteine and the conserved F or W are not part of the CDR3 here.

V | CDR3
TRBV15 | ATSRGRGETQY
TRBV29-1 | SVVPGQGALGEQY
TRBV5-5 | ASGTSTGIQEKLF
TRBV5-1 | ASSLYRGSYNEQF
TRBV7-9 | ASSLAQKGTPNTEAF
TRBV29-1 | SVEAGGPSYNEQF
TRBV7-6 | ASSLNGGDFGFYEQY
TRBV5-1 | ASSMGGVTYEQY
TRBV4-2 | ASSQEGRAGVSYEQY
TRBV19 | ASSLPGGNTEAF
TRBV5-4 | ASSPREAGGRETQY
TRBV27 | ASSLSSGGFYEQY
TRBV9 | ASSGGGTQY
TRBV5-1 | ASSFRETQY
TRBV28 | ASSRDRVDYGYT
TRBV2 | ASSDSGRTEYEQY
TRBV9 | ASSRDFSYNEQF
TRBV10-1 | ASSEYVTGRSDEQF
TRBV5-6 | ASSLTFSGGGRYEQY
TRBV6-1 | ATSGTGFYGYT
TRBV7-9 | ASSHFGGTRSQPQH
TRBV18 | ASSPKGQGGRNQPQH
TRBV1 | TSSQVYWGGSENTGELF
TRBV28 | ASSSPGLGGNEQF
TRBV15 | ATSRAISIRDTSYEQY
TRBV7-2 | ASSLILAASSYEQY
TRBV5-1 | ASSLGPGLEAF
TRBV29-1 | SPWMVGDRGRTEAF
TRBV11-3 | ASSPGLAGGADTQY
TRBV27 | ASSPGGSYEQY
TRBV7-2 | ASSLDFRDQPQH
TRBV19 | ASDSGSASTDTQY
TRBV10-1 | ASSESGTVYEQY
TRBV7-9 | ASSPRGGLAGVDTGELF
TRBV5-8 | ASSLAIEGTLNQPQH
TRBV28 | ASSPGNTIY
TRBV5-1 | ASSSPGTGFGSDTQY
TRBV28 | ASRRTSGMNYEQY
TRBV7-9 | ASSPPWREIVYRRNEQF
TRBV9 | ASSGDSNEQF
TRBV2 | ASSTGTSEYNEQF
TRBV19 | ASAKSTAGTAVYGYT
TRBV7-2 | ASRLEVSGKREQY